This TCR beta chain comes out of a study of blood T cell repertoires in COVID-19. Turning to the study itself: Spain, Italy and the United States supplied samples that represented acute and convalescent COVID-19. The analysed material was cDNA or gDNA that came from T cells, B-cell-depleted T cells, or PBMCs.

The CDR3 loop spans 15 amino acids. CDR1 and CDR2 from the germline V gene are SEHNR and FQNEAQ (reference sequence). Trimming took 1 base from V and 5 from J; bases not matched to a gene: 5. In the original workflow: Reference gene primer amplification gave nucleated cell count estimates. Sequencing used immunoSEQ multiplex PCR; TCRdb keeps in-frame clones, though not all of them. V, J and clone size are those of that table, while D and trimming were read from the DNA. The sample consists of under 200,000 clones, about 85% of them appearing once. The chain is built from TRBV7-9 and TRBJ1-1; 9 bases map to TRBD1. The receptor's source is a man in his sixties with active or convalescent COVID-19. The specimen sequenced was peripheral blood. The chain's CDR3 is CASSLGDRERTEAFF. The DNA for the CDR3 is TGTGCCAGCAGCTTAGGGGACAGGGAAAGGACTGAAGCTTTCTTT. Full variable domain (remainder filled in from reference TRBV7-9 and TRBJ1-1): DTGVSQNPRHKITKRGQNVTFRCDPISEHNRLYWYRQTLGQGPEFLTYFQNEAQLEKSRLLSDRFSAERPKGSFSTLEIQRTEQGDSAMYLCASSLGDRERTEAFFGQGTRLTVV.